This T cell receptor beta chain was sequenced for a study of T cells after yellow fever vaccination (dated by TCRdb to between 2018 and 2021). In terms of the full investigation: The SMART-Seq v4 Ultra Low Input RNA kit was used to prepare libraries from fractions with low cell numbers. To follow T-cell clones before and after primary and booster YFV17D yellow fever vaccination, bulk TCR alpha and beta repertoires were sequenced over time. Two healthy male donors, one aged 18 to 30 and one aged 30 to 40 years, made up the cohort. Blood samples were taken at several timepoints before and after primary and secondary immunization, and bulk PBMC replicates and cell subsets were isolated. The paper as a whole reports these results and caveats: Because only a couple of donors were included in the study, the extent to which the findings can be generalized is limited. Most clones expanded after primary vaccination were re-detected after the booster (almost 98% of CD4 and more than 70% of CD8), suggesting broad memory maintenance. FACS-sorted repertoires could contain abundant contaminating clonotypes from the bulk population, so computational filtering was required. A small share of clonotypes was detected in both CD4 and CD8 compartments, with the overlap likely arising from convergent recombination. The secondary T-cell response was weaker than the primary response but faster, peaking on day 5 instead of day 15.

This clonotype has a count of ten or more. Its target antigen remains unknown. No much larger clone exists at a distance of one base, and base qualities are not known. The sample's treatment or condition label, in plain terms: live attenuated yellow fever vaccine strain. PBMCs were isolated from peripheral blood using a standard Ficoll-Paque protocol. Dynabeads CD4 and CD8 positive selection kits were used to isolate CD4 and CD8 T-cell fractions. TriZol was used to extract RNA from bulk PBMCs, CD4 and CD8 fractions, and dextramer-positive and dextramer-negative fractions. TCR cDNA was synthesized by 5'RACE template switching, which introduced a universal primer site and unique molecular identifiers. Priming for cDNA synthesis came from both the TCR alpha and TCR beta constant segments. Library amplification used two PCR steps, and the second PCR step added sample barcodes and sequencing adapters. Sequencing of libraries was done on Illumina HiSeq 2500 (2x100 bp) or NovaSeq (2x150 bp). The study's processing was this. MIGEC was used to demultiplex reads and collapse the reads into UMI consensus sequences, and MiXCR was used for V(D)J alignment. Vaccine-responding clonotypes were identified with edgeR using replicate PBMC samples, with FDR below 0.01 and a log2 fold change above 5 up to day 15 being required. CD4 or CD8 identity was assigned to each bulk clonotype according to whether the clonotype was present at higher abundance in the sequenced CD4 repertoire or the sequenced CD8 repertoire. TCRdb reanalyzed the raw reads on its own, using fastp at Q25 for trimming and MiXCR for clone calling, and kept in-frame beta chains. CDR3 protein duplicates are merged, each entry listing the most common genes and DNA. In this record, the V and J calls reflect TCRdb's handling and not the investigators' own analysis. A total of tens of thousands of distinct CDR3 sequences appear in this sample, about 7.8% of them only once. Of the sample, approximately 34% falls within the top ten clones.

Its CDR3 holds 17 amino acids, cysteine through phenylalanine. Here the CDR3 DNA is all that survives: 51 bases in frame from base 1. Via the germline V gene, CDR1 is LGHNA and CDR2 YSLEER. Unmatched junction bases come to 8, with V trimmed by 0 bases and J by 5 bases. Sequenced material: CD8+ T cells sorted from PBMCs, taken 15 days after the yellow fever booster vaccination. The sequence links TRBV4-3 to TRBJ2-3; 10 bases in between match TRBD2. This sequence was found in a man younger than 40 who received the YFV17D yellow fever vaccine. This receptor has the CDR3 CASSQDRLAGVGDTQYF. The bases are TGCGCCAGCAGCCAAGATAGGCTAGCGGGAGTTGGAGATACGCAGTATTTT.